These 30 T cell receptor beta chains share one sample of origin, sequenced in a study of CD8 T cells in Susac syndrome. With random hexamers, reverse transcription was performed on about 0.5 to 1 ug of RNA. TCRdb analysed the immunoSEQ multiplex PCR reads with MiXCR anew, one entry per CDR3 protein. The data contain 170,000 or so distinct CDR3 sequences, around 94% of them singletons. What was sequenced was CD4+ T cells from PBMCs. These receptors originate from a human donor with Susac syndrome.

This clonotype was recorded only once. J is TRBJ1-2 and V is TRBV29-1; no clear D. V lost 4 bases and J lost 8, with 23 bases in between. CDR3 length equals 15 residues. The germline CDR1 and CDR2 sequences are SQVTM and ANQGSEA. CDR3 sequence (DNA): TGCAGCGTTGTTACTTTGAGGCAAACCGGGAGGGGCTACACCTTC. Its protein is CSVVTLRQTGRGYTF. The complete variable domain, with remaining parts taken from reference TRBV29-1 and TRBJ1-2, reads SAVISQKPSRDICQRGTSLTIQCQVDSQVTMMFWYRQQPGQSLTLIATANQGSEATYESGFVIDKFPISRPNLTFSTLTVSNMSPEDSSIYLCSVVTLRQTGRGYTFGSGTRLTVV.

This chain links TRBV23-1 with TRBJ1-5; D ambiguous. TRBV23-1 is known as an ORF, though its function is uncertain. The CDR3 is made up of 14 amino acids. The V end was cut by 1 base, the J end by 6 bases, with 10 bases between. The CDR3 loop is CASSQYPVVQPQHF. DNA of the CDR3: TGCGCCAGCAGTCAATATCCGGTAGTTCAGCCCCAGCATTTT.

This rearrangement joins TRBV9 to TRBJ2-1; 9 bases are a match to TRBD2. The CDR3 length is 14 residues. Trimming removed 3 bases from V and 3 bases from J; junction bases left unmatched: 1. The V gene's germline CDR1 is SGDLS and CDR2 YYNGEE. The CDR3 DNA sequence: TGTGCCAGCAGCGCTAGCGGGAACTACAATGAGCAGTTCTTC. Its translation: CASSASGNYNEQFF.

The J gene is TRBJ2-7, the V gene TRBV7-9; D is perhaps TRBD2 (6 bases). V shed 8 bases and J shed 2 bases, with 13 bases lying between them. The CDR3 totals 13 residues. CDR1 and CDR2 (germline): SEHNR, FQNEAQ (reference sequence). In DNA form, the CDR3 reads TGTGCCAGCTGCCGGGACTCCCCCTACGAGCAGTACTTC. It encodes CASCRDSPYEQYF.

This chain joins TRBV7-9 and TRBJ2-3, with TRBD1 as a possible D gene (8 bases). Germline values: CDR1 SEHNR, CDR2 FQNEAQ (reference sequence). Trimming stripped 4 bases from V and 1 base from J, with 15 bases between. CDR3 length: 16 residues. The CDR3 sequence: CASSSTGAGGTDTQYF. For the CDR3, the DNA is TGTGCCAGCAGCTCGACAGGGGCGGGGGGCACAGATACGCAGTATTTT.

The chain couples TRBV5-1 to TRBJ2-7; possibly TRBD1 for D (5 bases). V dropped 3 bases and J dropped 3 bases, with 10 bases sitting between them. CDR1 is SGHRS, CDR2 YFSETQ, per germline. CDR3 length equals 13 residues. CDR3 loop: CASSYPGFYEQYF. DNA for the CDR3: TGCGCCAGCAGCTACCCAGGGTTCTACGAGCAGTACTTC.

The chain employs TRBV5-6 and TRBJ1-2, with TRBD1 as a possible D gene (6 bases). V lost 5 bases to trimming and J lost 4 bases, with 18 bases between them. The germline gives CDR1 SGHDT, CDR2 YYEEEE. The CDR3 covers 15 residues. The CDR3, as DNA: TGTGCCAGCAGTAAACAGGGCTCTCTAGTCTATGGCTACACCTTC. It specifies CASSKQGSLVYGYTF.

CDR3 region: CASSVDRSRGEAFF. The CDR3 DNA is TGTGCCAGCAGCGTAGACAGGAGCCGAGGCGAAGCTTTCTTT. The chain has TRBV9 and TRBJ1-1; D possibly corresponds to TRBD1 (5 bases). The V end was cut by 0 bases, the J end by 8 bases, with 14 bases between. CDR3 size: 14 residues. CDR1 and CDR2 from the germline V gene are SGDLS and YYNGEE.

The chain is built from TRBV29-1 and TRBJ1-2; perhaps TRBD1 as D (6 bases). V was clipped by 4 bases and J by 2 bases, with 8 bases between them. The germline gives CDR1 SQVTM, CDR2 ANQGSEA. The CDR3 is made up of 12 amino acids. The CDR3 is CSVAQGNYGYTF. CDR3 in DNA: TGCAGCGTTGCACAGGGAAACTATGGCTACACCTTC.

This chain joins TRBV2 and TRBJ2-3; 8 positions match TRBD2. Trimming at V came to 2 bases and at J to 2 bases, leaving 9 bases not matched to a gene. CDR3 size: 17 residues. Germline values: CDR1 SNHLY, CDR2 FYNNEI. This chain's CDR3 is CASSELVGGGFTDTQYF. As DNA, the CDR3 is TGTGCCAGCAGTGAATTGGTCGGGGGGGGATTCACAGATACGCAGTATTTT. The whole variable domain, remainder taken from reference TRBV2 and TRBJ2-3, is EPEVTQTPSHQVTQMGQEVILRCVPISNHLYFYWYRQILGQKVEFLVSFYNNEISEKSEIFDDQFSVERPDGSNFTLKIRSTKLEDSAMYFCASSELVGGGFTDTQYFGPGTRLTVL.

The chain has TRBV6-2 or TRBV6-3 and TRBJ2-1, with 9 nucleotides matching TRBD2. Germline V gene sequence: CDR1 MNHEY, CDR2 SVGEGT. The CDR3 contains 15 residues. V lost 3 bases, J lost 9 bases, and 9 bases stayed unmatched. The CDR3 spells CASSYSGGIYGEQFF. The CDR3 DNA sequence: TGTGCCAGCAGTTATAGCGGGGGTATTTACGGTGAGCAGTTCTTC.

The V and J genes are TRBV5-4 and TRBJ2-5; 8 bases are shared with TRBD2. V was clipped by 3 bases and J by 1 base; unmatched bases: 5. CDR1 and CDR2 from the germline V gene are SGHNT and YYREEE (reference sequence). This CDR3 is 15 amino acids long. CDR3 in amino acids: CASSSDGGAQETQYF. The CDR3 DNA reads TGTGCCAGCAGCTCCGACGGGGGGGCCCAAGAGACCCAGTACTTC.

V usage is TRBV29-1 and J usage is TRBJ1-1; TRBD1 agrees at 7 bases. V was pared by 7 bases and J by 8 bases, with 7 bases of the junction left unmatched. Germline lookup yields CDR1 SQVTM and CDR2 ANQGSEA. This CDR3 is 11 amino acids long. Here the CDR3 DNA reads TGCAGCGCCGGGACAGCGGGAGAAGCTTTCTTT. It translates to CSAGTAGEAFF.

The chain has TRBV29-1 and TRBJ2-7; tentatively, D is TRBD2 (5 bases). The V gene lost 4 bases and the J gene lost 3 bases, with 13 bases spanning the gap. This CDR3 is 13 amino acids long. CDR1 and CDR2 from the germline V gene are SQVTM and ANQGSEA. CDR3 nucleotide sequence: TGCAGCGTTGGAGGGCTCATGAACTACGAGCAGTACTTC. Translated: CSVGGLMNYEQYF.

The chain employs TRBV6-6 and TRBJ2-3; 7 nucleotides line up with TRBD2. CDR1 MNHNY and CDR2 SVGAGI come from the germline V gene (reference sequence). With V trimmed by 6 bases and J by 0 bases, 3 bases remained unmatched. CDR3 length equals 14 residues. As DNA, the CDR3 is TGTGCCAGCAGGCAGCGGGGTAGCACAGATACGCAGTATTTT. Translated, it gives CASRQRGSTDTQYF.

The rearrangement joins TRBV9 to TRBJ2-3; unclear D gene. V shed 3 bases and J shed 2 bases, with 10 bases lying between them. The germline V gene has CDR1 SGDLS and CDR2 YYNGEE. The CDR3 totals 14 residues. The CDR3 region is CASSARRPTDTQYF. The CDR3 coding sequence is TGTGCCAGCAGCGCCCGCCGCCCCACAGATACGCAGTATTTT.

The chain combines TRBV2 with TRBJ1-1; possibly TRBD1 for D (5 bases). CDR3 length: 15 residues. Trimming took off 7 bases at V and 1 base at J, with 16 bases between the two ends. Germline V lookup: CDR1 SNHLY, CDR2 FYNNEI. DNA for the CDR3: TGTGCCAGCAAGGGACTCCTGGGGACGAACACTGAAGCTTTCTTT. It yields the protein CASKGLLGTNTEAFF.

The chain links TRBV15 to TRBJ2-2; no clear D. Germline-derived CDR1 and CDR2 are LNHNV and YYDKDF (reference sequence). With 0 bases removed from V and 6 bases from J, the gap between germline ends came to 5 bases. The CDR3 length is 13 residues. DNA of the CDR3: TGTGCCACCAGCAGAGAGGTACCCGGGGAGCTGTTTTTT. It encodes CATSREVPGELFF.

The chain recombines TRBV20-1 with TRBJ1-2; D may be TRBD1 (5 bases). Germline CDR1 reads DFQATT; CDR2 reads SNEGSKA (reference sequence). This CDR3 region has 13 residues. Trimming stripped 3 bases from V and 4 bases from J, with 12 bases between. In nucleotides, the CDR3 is TGCAGTGCTAGGACAGAGACCCTCTATGGCTACACCTTC. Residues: CSARTETLYGYTF.

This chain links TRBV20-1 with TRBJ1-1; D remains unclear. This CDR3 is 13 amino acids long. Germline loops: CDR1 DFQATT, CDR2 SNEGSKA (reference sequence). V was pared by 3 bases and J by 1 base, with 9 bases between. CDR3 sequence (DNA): TGCAGTGCTAGTCCGGTCGGGAACACTGAAGCTTTCTTT. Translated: CSASPVGNTEAFF.

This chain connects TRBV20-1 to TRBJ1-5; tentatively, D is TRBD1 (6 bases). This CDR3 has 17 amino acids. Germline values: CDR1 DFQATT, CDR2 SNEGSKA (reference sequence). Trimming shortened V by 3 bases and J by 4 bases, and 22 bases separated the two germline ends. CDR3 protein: CSASLQGSAGYNQPQHF. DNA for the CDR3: TGCAGTGCTAGCCTACAGGGTAGCGCGGGATATAATCAGCCCCAGCATTTT.

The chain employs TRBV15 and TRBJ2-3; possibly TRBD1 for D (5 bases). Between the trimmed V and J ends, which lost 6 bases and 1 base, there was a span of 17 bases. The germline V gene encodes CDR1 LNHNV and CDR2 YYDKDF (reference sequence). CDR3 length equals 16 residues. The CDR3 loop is CATRPPGRVGTDTQYF. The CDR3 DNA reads TGTGCCACCAGACCCCCCGGCAGGGTAGGCACAGATACGCAGTATTTT.

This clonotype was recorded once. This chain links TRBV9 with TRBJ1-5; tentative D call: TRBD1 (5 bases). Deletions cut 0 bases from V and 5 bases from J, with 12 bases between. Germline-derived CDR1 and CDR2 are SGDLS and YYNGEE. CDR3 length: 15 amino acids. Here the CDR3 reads CASSVEGRAYQPQHF. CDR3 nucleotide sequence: TGTGCCAGCAGCGTAGAGGGCAGGGCTTATCAGCCCCAGCATTTT.

CDR3 sequence reads: CSVENGLAGNEQFF. Here the CDR3 DNA reads TGCAGCGTTGAAAATGGGCTAGCGGGCAATGAGCAGTTCTTC. V and J are TRBV29-1 and TRBJ2-1, with 8 bases that match TRBD2. The CDR3 runs 14 residues. Germline lookup yields CDR1 SQVTM and CDR2 ANQGSEA. V shed 2 bases and J 6 bases; nucleotides not matched to a gene: 6.

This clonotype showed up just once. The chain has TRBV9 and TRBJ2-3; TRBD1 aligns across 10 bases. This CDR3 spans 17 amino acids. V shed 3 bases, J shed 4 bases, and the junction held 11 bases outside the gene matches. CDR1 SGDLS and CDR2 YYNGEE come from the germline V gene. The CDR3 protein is CASSGLRDRGQADTQYF. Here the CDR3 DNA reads TGTGCCAGCAGCGGTTTACGAGACAGGGGGCAGGCAGATACGCAGTATTTT.

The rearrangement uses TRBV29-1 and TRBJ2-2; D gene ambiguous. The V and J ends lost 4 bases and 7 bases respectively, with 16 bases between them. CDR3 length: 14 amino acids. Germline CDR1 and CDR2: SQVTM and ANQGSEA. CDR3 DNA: TGCAGCGTTGGTAGCCTCTTCCCGGGCGGGGAGCTGTTTTTT. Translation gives CSVGSLFPGGELFF.

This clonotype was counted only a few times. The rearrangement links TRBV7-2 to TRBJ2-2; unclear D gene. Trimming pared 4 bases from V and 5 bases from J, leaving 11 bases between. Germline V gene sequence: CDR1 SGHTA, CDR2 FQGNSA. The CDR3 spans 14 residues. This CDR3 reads CASSSGQRTGELFF. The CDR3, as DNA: TGTGCCAGCAGCTCCGGGCAAAGAACCGGGGAGCTGTTTTTT.

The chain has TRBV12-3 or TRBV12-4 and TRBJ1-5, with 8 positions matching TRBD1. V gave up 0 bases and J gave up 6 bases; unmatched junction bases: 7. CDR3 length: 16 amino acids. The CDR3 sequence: CASSLAGQGAFQPQHF. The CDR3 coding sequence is TGTGCCAGCAGTTTAGCGGGGCAGGGGGCCTTTCAGCCCCAGCATTTT.

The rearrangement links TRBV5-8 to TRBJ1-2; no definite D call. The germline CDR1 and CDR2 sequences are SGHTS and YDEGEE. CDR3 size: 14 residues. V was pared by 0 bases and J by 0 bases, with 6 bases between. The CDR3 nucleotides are TGTGCCAGCAGCTTGGGAGTAGCTAACTATGGCTACACCTTC. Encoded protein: CASSLGVANYGYTF.

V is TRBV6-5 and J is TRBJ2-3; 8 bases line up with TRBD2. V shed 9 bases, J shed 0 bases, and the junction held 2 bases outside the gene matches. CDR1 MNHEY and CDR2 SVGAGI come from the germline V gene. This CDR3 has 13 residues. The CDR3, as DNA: TGTGCCAGTAGCGGGGTTAGCACAGATACGCAGTATTTT. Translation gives CASSGVSTDTQYF.